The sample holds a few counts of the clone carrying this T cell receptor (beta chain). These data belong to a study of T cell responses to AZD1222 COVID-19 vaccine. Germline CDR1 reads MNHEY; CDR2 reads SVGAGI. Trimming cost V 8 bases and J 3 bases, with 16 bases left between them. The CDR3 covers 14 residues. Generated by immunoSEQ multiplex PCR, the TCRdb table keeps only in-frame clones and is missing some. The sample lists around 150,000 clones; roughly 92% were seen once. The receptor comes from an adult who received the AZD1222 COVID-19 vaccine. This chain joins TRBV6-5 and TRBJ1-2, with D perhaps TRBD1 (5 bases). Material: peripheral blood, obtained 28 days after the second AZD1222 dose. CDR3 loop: CASRPGGSDYGYTF. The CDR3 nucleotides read TGTGCCAGCCGTCCCGGGGGGAGTGACTATGGCTACACCTTC.